One and the same sample provided the 27 T cell receptor beta chains below, sequenced in a study of T-cell reconstitution after alpha-beta-depleted transplantation in children listed by TCRdb under 2016. Libraries were prepared through PCR. TCRdb records Illumina HiSeq 2500 as the sequencer. To normalize quantification of the TCRbeta repertoire, the TCR libraries were built with molecular barcoding that relied on unique molecular identifiers. TCRdb passed the public sequencing reads through fastp at Q25 and MiXCR, retaining productive beta sequences. Entries are consolidated by CDR3 protein sequence, retaining the most common genes and DNA. Across this sample there are around 580,000 distinct CDR3 sequences, with roughly 23% seen only once. 11% to 15% of the sample lies in the top ten. In light of the paper, this sample's treatment or condition label describes: allogeneic hematopoietic cell transplantation with graft depleted of TCRalphabeta T cells and CD19 B cells.

The sequences come from PBMCs, mostly from graft donor cells, collected 360 days after TCRalphabeta/CD19-depleted stem cell transplant. The receptors derive from a boy less than two years old who had a stem cell transplant for acute myeloid leukemia, so the T cells may come from the graft donor.

The chain recombines TRBV20-1 with TRBJ2-5; 9 bases agree with TRBD2. The ends lost 6 bases at V and 5 bases at J; junction bases unmatched: 13. CDR3 length: 15 residues. CDR1 and CDR2 from the germline V gene are DFQATT and SNEGSKA (reference sequence). CDR3 bases: TGCAGTGCAAAGATGGGCGGGGGGGCCTGGGAGACCCAGTACTTC. It specifies CSAKMGGGAWETQYF.

This clonotype was observed a few times. The rearrangement uses TRBV20-1 and TRBJ1-2; 7 bases are shared with TRBD1. Germline CDR1 reads DFQATT; CDR2 reads SNEGSKA (reference sequence). The length of the CDR3 is 13 residues. CDR3 region: CSSQGVTNYGYTF. The CDR3 bases are TGCAGCAGCCAGGGGGTTACGAACTATGGCTACACCTTC.

CDR3 amino acids: CASSLAAGGLYNEQFF. The CDR3 coding sequence is TGTGCCAGCAGCTTAGCGGCGGGGGGCCTATACAATGAGCAGTTCTTC. The chain links TRBV7-2 to TRBJ2-1, with 8 nucleotides matching TRBD2. The CDR3 loop spans 16 amino acids. Germline CDR1 and CDR2: SGHTA and FQGNSA. The J segment lost 4 bases and the V segment lost 0 bases, leaving 5 bases of the junction unmatched.

In its sample, this clonotype was seen a few times. The chain employs TRBV5-1 and TRBJ2-5; 8 bases match TRBD1. From germline, CDR1 is SGHRS and CDR2 YFSETQ. The ends lost 4 bases at V and 5 bases at J; junction bases unmatched: 7. The CDR3 spans 14 residues. CDR3 sequence (DNA): TGCGCCAGCAGCAGAGGACAGGGCTACGAGACCCAGTACTTC. Translation gives CASSRGQGYETQYF.

The chain has TRBV6-2 or TRBV6-3 and TRBJ2-3, with TRBD2 identical over 7 bases. Germline V gives CDR1 MNHEY, CDR2 SVGEGT. Unmatched junction bases numbered 12, after V lost 3 bases and J lost 3 bases. This CDR3 has 17 amino acids. The CDR3 reads CASSYDPWLAETDTQYF. The CDR3, as DNA: TGTGCCAGCAGTTATGATCCCTGGCTAGCGGAGACAGATACGCAGTATTTT.

The genes are TRBV6-1 and TRBJ1-1; D is perhaps TRBD1 (5 bases). V lost 2 bases, J lost 5 bases, and 12 bases lay in between. Germline V gene lookup returns CDR1 MNHNS and CDR2 SASEGT. CDR3 size: 14 residues. CDR3 in DNA: TGTGCCAGCAGTGAACAGGGCGATTATACTGAAGCTTTCTTT. Translated: CASSEQGDYTEAFF.

This clonotype was seen at least ten times. The rearrangement links TRBV3-1 to TRBJ2-1, with a possible D match to TRBD2 (5 bases). The germline CDR1 and CDR2 sequences are LGHDT and YNNKEL (reference sequence). This CDR3 has 18 amino acids. V was clipped by 0 bases and J by 7 bases, with 22 bases between them. This CDR3 is CASSQESPGLFTKNEQFF. As DNA, the CDR3 is TGTGCCAGCAGCCAAGAGTCCCCCGGACTGTTTACTAAGAATGAGCAGTTCTTC.

The CDR3 reads CASTAQGFTDTQYF. CDR3 bases: TGTGCCAGCACCGCCCAGGGGTTTACAGATACGCAGTATTTT. The V call is TRBV5-4, the J call TRBJ2-3; perhaps TRBD1 as D (6 bases). V was clipped by 6 bases and J by 3 bases, with 14 bases between them. Per germline, CDR1 SGHNT and CDR2 YYREEE (reference sequence). The CDR3 is made up of 14 amino acids.

This clonotype has just a few counts. This rearrangement joins TRBV20-1 to TRBJ2-2; D gene unclear. From germline, CDR1 is DFQATT and CDR2 SNEGSKA (reference sequence). V lost 6 bases to trimming and J lost 2 bases, with 10 bases between them. CDR3 size: 13 residues. CDR3 nucleotide sequence: TGCAGTGCCACCTCGGGTAACACCGGGGAGCTGTTTTTT. This gives the protein CSATSGNTGELFF.

The chain carries TRBV7-2 and TRBJ1-3; 7 nucleotides align to TRBD1. The CDR3 runs to 15 residues. The V segment lost 5 bases and the J segment 7 bases; nucleotides outside the gene matches: 11. Germline V CDR1 and CDR2: SGHTA, FQGNSA. CDR3 nucleotide sequence: TGTGCCAGCAGCGTCCTCCTAGGGGGCCGGAACACCATATATTTT. Translated, it gives CASSVLLGGRNTIYF.

The J gene is TRBJ2-2, the V gene TRBV9; 7 bases are a match to TRBD1. The germline gives CDR1 SGDLS, CDR2 YYNGEE. After removal of 4 bases from V and 0 bases from J, the junction contained 9 bases not matched to a gene. This CDR3 has 17 residues. The CDR3 nucleotides are TGTGCCAGCAGCCCCCGCGGGCAGGGGGCGAACACCGGGGAGCTGTTTTTT. Residues: CASSPRGQGANTGELFF.

The genes are TRBV28 and TRBJ1-2, with D uncertain. Germline V gene sequence: CDR1 MDHEN, CDR2 SYDVKM. The CDR3 is 12 residues long. The V end lost 3 bases, the J end lost 8 bases, and 10 bases lay between the germline ends. The CDR3 loop is CASSFPWEGYTF. The CDR3 DNA follows: TGTGCCAGCAGTTTCCCCTGGGAAGGCTACACCTTC.

This clonotype was picked up a small number of times. The V and J genes are TRBV29-1 and TRBJ2-1, with 7 bases that match TRBD2. V lost 5 bases, J lost 3 bases, and 7 bases stayed unmatched. The germline V gene has CDR1 SQVTM and CDR2 ANQGSEA. The CDR3 covers 14 residues. CDR3 sequence reads: CSVWGGDVYNEQFF. The CDR3 coding sequence is TGCAGCGTTTGGGGGGGTGATGTCTACAATGAGCAGTTCTTC.

In its sample, this clonotype was seen many times. The V gene is TRBV5-1, the J gene TRBJ2-1, with 7 nucleotides matching TRBD2. The germline CDR1 and CDR2 sequences are SGHRS and YFSETQ. The V segment lost 3 bases and the J segment 4 bases; nucleotides outside the gene matches: 7. There are 15 residues in the CDR3. The CDR3 coding sequence is TGCGCCAGCAGCTGGGCCGGGACTACTTACAATGAGCAGTTCTTC. This gives the protein CASSWAGTTYNEQFF.

J is TRBJ2-7 and V is TRBV6-1; no reliable D call. The CDR3 totals 13 residues. Germline V gives CDR1 MNHNS, CDR2 SASEGT. V gave up 5 bases and J gave up 3 bases, with 11 bases separating them. CDR3 DNA: TGTGCCAGCAGTACCGGAGACGGCTACGAGCAGTACGTC. Residues: CASSTGDGYEQYV.

This clonotype was counted only a few times. The V and J genes are TRBV12-3 or TRBV12-4 and TRBJ2-7; 8 nucleotides line up with TRBD2. The V and J ends lost 5 bases and 0 bases, in that order; junction bases with no gene match: 9. The length of the CDR3 is 16 residues. The CDR3 DNA follows: TGTGCCAGCAGTGCGGCGGGACTAGGGAGCTCCTACGAGCAGTACTTC. This sequence encodes CASSAAGLGSSYEQYF.

This clonotype was detected ten times or more. The V gene is TRBV20-1, the J gene TRBJ2-3; D is perhaps TRBD2 (7 bases). The CDR3 has 15 residues. The V and J ends lost 6 bases and 0 bases respectively, with 16 bases between them. Germline V gene data show CDR1 as DFQATT and CDR2 as SNEGSKA (reference sequence). This CDR3 reads CSAGTTGISTDTQYF. The CDR3 DNA is TGCAGTGCCGGGACTACAGGGATAAGCACAGATACGCAGTATTTT.

The rearrangement uses TRBV12-3 or TRBV12-4 and TRBJ1-1; D perhaps matches TRBD1 (5 bases). Trimming cost V 2 bases and J 7 bases, with 14 bases left between them. The CDR3 runs to 14 residues. In DNA, the CDR3 is TGTGCCAGCAGTTTATGGGCAGGGCGGGATGAAGCTTTCTTT. This encodes CASSLWAGRDEAFF.

The chain uses TRBV12-3 or TRBV12-4 and TRBJ2-5; 13 bases are a match to TRBD2. This CDR3 contains 15 residues. J lost 1 base, V lost 6 bases, and 2 bases had no gene match. The DNA of the CDR3 is TGTGCCAGCAGCCGGACTAGCGGGGGCCAAGAGACCCAGTACTTC. Translated: CASSRTSGGQETQYF.

A few counts support this clonotype. The chain carries TRBV27 and TRBJ1-1; D is ambiguous. The CDR3 covers 15 residues. Germline CDR1 reads MNHEY; CDR2 reads SMNVEV (reference sequence). Trimming stripped 4 bases from V and 7 bases from J, with 19 bases between. DNA for the CDR3: TGTGCCAGCAGTTCAGGACGCGGACGGCTAATTGAAGCTTTCTTT. Translating it yields CASSSGRGRLIEAFF.

This clonotype was counted only a few times. This rearrangement joins TRBV3-1 to TRBJ2-3, with 9 bases that match TRBD2. Per germline, CDR1 LGHDT and CDR2 YNNKEL (reference sequence). The CDR3 is made up of 16 amino acids. V gave up 2 bases and J gave up 14 bases; unmatched junction bases: 17. CDR3 residues: CASSQTSGGRSKIRYF. CDR3 sequence (DNA): TGTGCCAGCAGCCAAACCAGCGGGGGGCGTTCCAAGATCCGGTATTTT.

This clonotype was detected ten times or more. This CDR3 is CATSSQGSLYNEQFF. CDR3 DNA: TGTGCCACCAGCAGCCAAGGGAGCCTTTACAATGAGCAGTTCTTC. V usage is TRBV15 and J usage is TRBJ2-1; D possibly corresponds to TRBD2 (5 bases). The CDR3 has 15 residues. Trimming took off 3 bases at V and 4 bases at J, with 13 bases between the two ends. CDR1 LNHNV and CDR2 YYDKDF come from the germline V gene (reference sequence).

The rearrangement uses TRBV7-2 and TRBJ2-7; possibly TRBD1 or TRBD2 for D (5 bases each). Germline loops: CDR1 SGHTA, CDR2 FQGNSA. V gave up 4 bases and J gave up 0 bases, with 16 bases separating them. CDR3 length equals 16 residues. DNA of the CDR3: TGTGCCAGCAGCTCACCCCGGGACCGCAGCTCCTACGAGCAGTACTTC. This codes for CASSSPRDRSSYEQYF.

The chain uses TRBV7-8 and TRBJ2-7, with unresolved D. Between the trimmed V and J ends, which lost 2 bases and 1 base, there was a span of 9 bases. The CDR3 contains 14 residues. Germline V gene lookup returns CDR1 SGHVS and CDR2 FQNEAQ. Here the CDR3 DNA reads TGTGCCAGCAGCTTATTGCTGTGGTCCTACGAGCAGTACTTC. Amino acids: CASSLLLWSYEQYF.

This clonotype was counted between two and nine times. The genes are TRBV28 and TRBJ2-1, with TRBD1 matching 7 bases. This CDR3 contains 16 residues. Looked up from germline, CDR1 is MDHEN and CDR2 is SYDVKM. V shed 5 bases, J shed 6 bases, and the junction held 13 bases outside the gene matches. CDR3 nucleotide sequence: TGTGCCAGCAGTCGGGCCGACAGGGTACATACCAATGAGCAGTTCTTC. This translates into CASSRADRVHTNEQFF.

The genes are TRBV12-3 or TRBV12-4 and TRBJ2-3, with 9 bases matching TRBD2. V dropped 0 bases and J dropped 1; count of bases not matched to a gene: 5. This CDR3 spans 17 amino acids. The CDR3 reads CASSLAIAGGGTDTQYF. The CDR3 bases are TGTGCCAGCAGTTTAGCGATTGCGGGGGGGGGCACAGATACGCAGTATTTT.

There are a few counts of this clonotype. This sequence joins TRBV20-1 and TRBJ2-1; possibly TRBD2 for D (5 bases). The CDR3 is made up of 11 amino acids. V was trimmed by 4 bases and J by 9 bases, leaving 10 bases between them. The germline V gene has CDR1 DFQATT and CDR2 SNEGSKA (reference sequence). For the CDR3, the DNA is TGCAGTGCTATCAGGAGGCCTGAGCAGTTCTTC. As protein: CSAIRRPEQFF.